Listed here are 9 T cell receptor beta chains from one sample, sequenced in a study of early T cells in non-severe SARS-CoV-2 infection. TCRdb recomputed calls from the 5' RACE reads with MiXCR, one row per CDR3 protein. The repertoire holds 60,000 to 75,000 distinct CDR3 sequences, with approximately 12% as singletons. Input material: whole blood. The receptors shown here come from an adult who was a healthcare worker with PCR-confirmed SARS-CoV-2 infection or an uninfected control (not recorded which).

This clonotype was detected only a few times. The rearrangement joins TRBV12-3 or TRBV12-4 to TRBJ1-6; TRBD1 is a possible D gene (5 bases). The CDR3 consists of 12 residues. Trimming removed 8 bases from V and 6 bases from J, with 8 bases in between. The CDR3 region has the DNA TGTGCCAGCGGAGGGGTTAATTCACCCCTCCACTTT. It codes for CASGGVNSPLHF.

This clonotype was seen a handful of times. The chain recombines TRBV30 with TRBJ2-3, with 8 bases lining up with TRBD1. The germline gives CDR1 GTSNPN, CDR2 SVGIG (reference sequence). Trimming removed 5 bases from V and 0 bases from J; junction bases left unmatched: 4. The CDR3 sequence is 14 residues long. CDR3 coding DNA: TGTGCCTGGGGACAGGGACCGAGCACAGATACGCAGTATTTT. Encoded protein: CAWGQGPSTDTQYF.

This clonotype was found many times. This chain uses TRBV25-1 with TRBJ2-3, with D hard to call. The CDR3 covers 12 residues. With 5 bases removed from V and 2 bases from J, the gap between germline ends came to 5 bases. Germline assignment: CDR1 MGHDK and CDR2 SYGVNS. The CDR3 protein is CASSPFTDTQYF. The CDR3 nucleotides read TGTGCCAGCAGTCCATTCACAGATACGCAGTATTTT.

V usage is TRBV6-1 and J usage is TRBJ2-1; perhaps D is TRBD1 or TRBD2 (5 bases each). The CDR3 extends over 13 amino acids. CDR1 is MNHNS, CDR2 SASEGT, per germline. Trimming left V 6 bases short and J 4 bases short, with 10 bases between. In DNA, the CDR3 is TGTGCCAGCAGGACTACAGGTTACAATGAGCAGTTCTTC. It translates to CASRTTGYNEQFF.

The chain employs TRBV20-1 and TRBJ2-1, with 7 bases lining up with TRBD2. Per germline, CDR1 DFQATT and CDR2 SNEGSKA (reference sequence). V was clipped by 3 bases and J by 4 bases; unmatched bases: 9. CDR3 length equals 15 residues. CDR3 bases: TGCAGTGCTAGGGGGATTAATAGCGGGTACAATGAGCAGTTCTTC. This encodes CSARGINSGYNEQFF.

This clonotype has ten or more counts. The chain carries TRBV7-8 and TRBJ1-6; no firm D call. There are 14 residues in the CDR3. Per the germline V gene, CDR1 is SGHVS and CDR2 is FQNEAQ. V was shortened by 1 base and J by 10 bases, with 11 bases between the two germline ends. The CDR3 spells CASSLEASYSPLHF. The CDR3 DNA reads as TGTGCCAGCAGCTTAGAAGCCTCCTACTCACCCCTCCACTTT.

This clonotype was observed many times. This sequence joins TRBV7-9 and TRBJ1-2; D perhaps matches TRBD1 (5 bases). This CDR3 contains 15 residues. CDR1 and CDR2 from the germline V gene are SEHNR and FQNEAQ (reference sequence). Trimming removed 6 bases from V and 4 bases from J, with 18 bases in between. This CDR3 is CASSPGDSSIYGYTF. The CDR3 DNA follows: TGTGCCAGCAGTCCCGGAGACAGCAGTATCTATGGCTACACCTTC.

The chain links TRBV6-1 to TRBJ1-1; D not certain. This CDR3 is 13 amino acids long. Between the trimmed V and J ends, which lost 8 bases and 2 bases, there was a span of 12 bases. Germline lookup yields CDR1 MNHNS and CDR2 SASEGT. The CDR3 DNA reads TGTGCCAGCTTCGGACTGATCAACACTGAAGCTTTCTTT. Protein product: CASFGLINTEAFF.

V and J are TRBV12-3 or TRBV12-4 and TRBJ2-1, with 9 bases aligning to TRBD2. V gave up 3 bases and J gave up 6 bases; unmatched junction bases: 21. The CDR3 spans 20 residues. Written as DNA, the CDR3 is TGTGCCAGCAGTTTGTGGGCGCAGACTAAGCGGGAGGCATCTTTCAATGAGCAGTTCTTC. Translating it yields CASSLWAQTKREASFNEQFF.